Included here is one TCR beta chain sequence, with context. V was clipped by 6 bases and J by 9 bases; unmatched bases: 11. The CDR3 covers 14 residues. Germline values: CDR1 DFQATT, CDR2 SNEGSKA (reference sequence). The data stem from a study of kidney transplant recipient with SARS-CoV-2 infection. TCRdb passed the reads through MiXCR, listing each CDR3 protein once. This sample has about 240,000 distinct CDR3 sequences; 29% occur once, and the top ten carry nearly 7.5%. The chain joins TRBV20-1 to TRBJ1-6; 7 nucleotides agree with TRBD1. The source of this sequence is a male patient aged 25 to 39 who had COVID-19 and was a kidney transplant recipient. The T cells may partly be graft donor cells. Sequenced material: a blood sample, taken at baseline and on approximately day 120 from a kidney transplant recipient. The CDR3 DNA sequence: TGCAGTGCGACGACAGGGTCAGGTTTTTCACCCCTCCACTTT. Translating it yields CSATTGSGFSPLHF.